This T cell receptor (beta chain) was obtained from a study of Ad26.COV2.S vaccination and SARS-CoV-2 variants (dated by TCRdb to 2020 to 2022). About the study as a whole: Donors in the vaccine arm were drawn from COV1001, a phase I-IIa trial of Ad26.COV2.S in healthy adults that was multicentre, randomized, double-blind and placebo-controlled. Ad26.COV2.S was given intramuscularly at 5x10^10 or 1x10^11 viral particles, as a single shot or as two shots 56 days apart. TCRbeta repertoire sequencing served as the tool for gauging how specific and how broad the SARS-CoV-2-reactive T cell receptors were following Ad26.COV2.S vaccination. A total of some 30 samples were included in the TCR-sequenced set, comprising some 20 Ad26.COV2.S vaccine recipients, 5 placebo recipients and 8 SARS-CoV-2 convalescent individuals. Trial participants were randomized into five groups of five, in which low-dose or high-dose Ad26.COV2.S was given once or twice, or placebo was given on both occasions. Investigators remained blinded to trial group allocation during experiments and outcome assessment. The full study reports these points: Substantial breadth of spike-specific CD8+ and CD4+ T cell responses was reported after vaccination. Non-spike TCR breadth was comparable between vaccine and placebo recipients, consistent with the vaccine containing only spike. Ad26.COV2.S recipients had higher spike-specific TCR breadth than placebo recipients (P = 0.0014). The study was not powered to compare responses between vaccine doses or regimens. The authors noted that total T cell responses may have been underestimated by the TCR breadth and depth analyses.

The immunoSEQ Assay was used to sequence TCRbeta CDR3 regions. After extraction, genomic DNA underwent amplification by bias-controlled multiplex PCR, followed by high-throughput sequencing. Per the authors' processing: To quantify the absolute abundance of each unique TCRbeta CDR3 region, sequences were collapsed and filtered. T cell fraction was estimated by normalization of TCRbeta template counts to usable DNA, with usable DNA being measured through amplification of reference genes present in all nucleated cells. Repertoire TCRs were annotated as SARS-CoV-2-specific when V gene, CDR3 amino acid sequence and J gene were exactly matched to a known reactive TCR set. The reference SARS-CoV-2 TCR set was obtained from MIRA and was filtered for enrichment in COVID-19-positive ImmuneCODE repertoires, whereby public or cross-reactive TCRs were removed. Based on the MIRA antigens, annotated TCRs were further analysed at the level of specific ORF or position within ORF. Depth was the summed frequency of annotated unique rearrangements, while breadth was defined as annotated unique rearrangements over total unique productive rearrangements. Group comparisons of TCR breadth used two-sided Wilcoxon rank-sum tests. In its TCRdb copy, this immuneACCESS table keeps in-frame sequences only and misses some clones. Where compared with another copy, unresolved V genes explain less than half of these, and the others have no known cause. Clonal size and the V and J genes are those of that table, whereas D and trimming came from the DNA. The sample data list about 350,000 clones, and 88% of these were observed just once. Of the sample, about 6.4% is held by the ten largest clones.

Of note for this clone: Its cognate antigen has yet to be identified. Per-base qualities were not stored, and no clone one base away is much larger.

This sample's treatment or condition label indicates: some 20 received Ad26.COV2.S at low or high dose, single or two shots; about 5 received placebo; per-sample allocation not given. For vaccine and placebo recipients, repertoires were sequenced using samples collected on day 63 after the first injection. Cohort 1b enrolled about two dozen adults aged 18-55 years at a single site in Boston, USA, between 29 July and 7 August 2020. As a vaccine, Ad26.COV2.S was a replication-incompetent adenovirus type 26 vector that expressed a prefusion-stabilized SARS-CoV-2 spike protein derived from the original Wuhan strain. From cysteine to phenylalanine, the CDR3 is 17 amino acids long. Only the CDR3 part of the read is kept: 51 bases, read in frame from the first base. Reading the germline V gene gives CDR1 MNHEY and CDR2 SVGEGT. At the junction V is shortened by 6 bases and J by 3 bases, with 21 bases in between.

The starting material was peripheral blood, obtained in a trial of Ad26.COV2.S vaccine versus placebo. The receptor was derived from a person between 18 and 65 years old who received the Ad26.COV2.S COVID-19 vaccine or a placebo. The rearranged chain carries TRBV6-2 or TRBV6-3 and TRBJ1-5; a confident D gene designation cannot be given. Here the CDR3 is given as CASSPRWGQPVNQPQHF. At the DNA level, the sequence is TGTGCCAGCAGCCCTCGGTGGGGTCAACCGGTCAATCAGCCCCAGCATTTT.